This T cell receptor (beta chain) was documented in a study of T cell clones after liver transplantation. Study information: As an antigen-independent comparator, third-party-reactive TCRbeta sequences came from pre-transplant mixed lymphocyte reactions. Until 12-24 months post-transplant, subjects got standard immunosuppression and no induction.

The length of the CDR3 is 14 residues. Germline assignment: CDR1 MGHDK and CDR2 SYGVNS. Trimming took 2 bases from V and 1 from J, leaving 8 bases between them. The repertoire was sequenced with immunoSEQ multiplex PCR; TCRdb's copy has only in-frame clones and lacks some. Of 31,000 or so clones listed, around 96% are singletons. The source was CD8+ T cells from blood, collected 12 months after liver transplant. The chain uses TRBV25-1 and TRBJ1-2; a weak D match, TRBD1 (5 bases). This sequence was found in a human patient who received a liver transplant. Some T cells may be transferred from the graft donor. CDR3: CASSERGLNYGYTF. CDR3 bases: TGTGCCAGCAGTGAAAGGGGCCTTAACTATGGCTACACCTTC.